The 2 T cell receptor beta chains in this list originate from one sample, sequenced in a study of beta chain features in type 1 diabetes. Antigens for these TCRs are unknown. General observations from the study: TCRB CDR3 length was moderately but significantly reduced in all four CD4+ subsets of Type 1 diabetes patients.

Since all of the isolated RNA was reverse transcribed, expressed TCRB transcripts were what got sequenced. TCRdb's table, derived via immunoSEQ multiplex PCR, lists solely in-frame clones and lacks some. This sample carries more than 300,000 clones, approximately 9.7% of them seen once, and the ten largest clones take over 0.95%. Sequencing was done on a sample of central memory CD4+ T cells from blood. These receptors were taken from a man aged 25-45 years with type 1 diabetes.

The genes are TRBV5-6 and TRBJ1-3; no firm D call. Looked up from germline, CDR1 is SGHDT and CDR2 is YYEEEE. CDR3 size: 15 residues. V was clipped by 5 bases and J by 0 bases, with 12 bases between them. The CDR3 spells CASSLGPLSGNTIYF. In nucleotides, the CDR3 is TGTGCCAGCAGTCTAGGACCGCTCTCTGGAAACACCATATATTTT.

Points on this clone: Relative to the germline gene, one junction end is altered; a read error may explain this. The chain is built from TRBV7-9 and TRBJ2-7; the match to TRBD1 covers 11 bases. The CDR3 has 14 amino acids. Germline assignment: CDR1 SEHNR and CDR2 FQNEAQ (reference sequence). This CDR3 reads CASSQRTGGGKQYF. Written as DNA, the CDR3 is TGCGCCAGCAGCCAACGGACAGGGGGCGGGAAGCAGTACTTC.